This T cell receptor beta chain was sequenced for a study of T cell repertoires in cytomegalovirus infection. V was cut by 0 bases and J by 2 bases, with 7 bases left in between. CDR3 size: 14 residues. Germline V gene data show CDR1 as SGHTA and CDR2 as FQGNSA. This clonotype showed up many times. The antigen is not known. MiXCR, applied by TCRdb to the reads, yields one record per CDR3 protein. The sample lists over 250,000 distinct CDR3 sequences; 20% to 25% were seen once. This receptor was identified in a human donor in good health (CMV status not recorded). Some clones in this sample may be carry-over from other donors' samples. V usage is TRBV7-2 and J usage is TRBJ1-2; D not resolved. Specimen: cultured PBMCs, collected from culture after CMV antigen stimulation. Written as DNA, the CDR3 is TGTGCCAGCAGCTTAGCAGGGCGGAACTATGGCTACACCTTC. Protein product: CASSLAGRNYGYTF.